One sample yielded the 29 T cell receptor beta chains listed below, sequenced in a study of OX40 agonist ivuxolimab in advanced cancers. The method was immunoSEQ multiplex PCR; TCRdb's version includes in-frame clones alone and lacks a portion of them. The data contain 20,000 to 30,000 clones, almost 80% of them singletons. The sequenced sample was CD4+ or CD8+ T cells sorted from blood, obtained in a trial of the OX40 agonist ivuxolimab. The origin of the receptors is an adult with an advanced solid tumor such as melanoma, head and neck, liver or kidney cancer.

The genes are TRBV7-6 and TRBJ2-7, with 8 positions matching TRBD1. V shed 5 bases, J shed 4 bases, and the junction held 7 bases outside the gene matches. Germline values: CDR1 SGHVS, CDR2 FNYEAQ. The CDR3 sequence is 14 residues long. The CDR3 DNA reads TGTGCCAGCAGCCCTCGGACAGGGAATTACGAGCAGTACTTC. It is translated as CASSPRTGNYEQYF.

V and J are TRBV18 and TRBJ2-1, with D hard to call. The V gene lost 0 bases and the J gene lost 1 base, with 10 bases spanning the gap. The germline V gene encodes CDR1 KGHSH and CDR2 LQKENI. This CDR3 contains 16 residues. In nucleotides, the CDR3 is TGTGCCAGCTCACCACCGGGGTTAGGTTCCTACAATGAGCAGTTCTTC. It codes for CASSPPGLGSYNEQFF.

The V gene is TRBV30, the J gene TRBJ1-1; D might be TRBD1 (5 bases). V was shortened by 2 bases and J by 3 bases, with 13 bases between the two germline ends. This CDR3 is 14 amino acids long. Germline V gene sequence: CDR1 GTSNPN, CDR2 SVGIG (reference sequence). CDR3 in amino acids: CAWSTGRGYTEAFF. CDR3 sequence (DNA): TGTGCCTGGAGTACGGGACGAGGATACACTGAAGCTTTCTTT.

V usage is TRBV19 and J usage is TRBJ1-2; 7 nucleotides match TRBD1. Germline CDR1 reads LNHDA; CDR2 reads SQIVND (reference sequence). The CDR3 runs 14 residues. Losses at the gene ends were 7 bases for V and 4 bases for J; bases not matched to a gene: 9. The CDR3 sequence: CASIPGQHLYGYTF. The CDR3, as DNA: TGTGCCAGTATACCGGGACAGCACCTCTATGGCTACACCTTC.

The CDR3: CASSLRDRPFYEQYF. Written as DNA, the CDR3 is TGTGCCAGCAGCTTGAGGGACAGGCCCTTCTACGAGCAGTACTTC. V gene TRBV5-6 combines with J gene TRBJ2-7; 8 bases fit TRBD1. Trimming cost V 1 base and J 3 bases; bases outside gene matches: 6. The CDR3 loop spans 15 amino acids. The V gene's germline CDR1 is SGHDT and CDR2 YYEEEE.

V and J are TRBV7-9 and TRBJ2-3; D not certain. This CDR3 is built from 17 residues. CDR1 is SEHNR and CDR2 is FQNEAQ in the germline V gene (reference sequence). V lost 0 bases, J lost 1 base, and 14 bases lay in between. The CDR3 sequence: CASSLALRKPGTDTQYF. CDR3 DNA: TGTGCCAGCAGCTTAGCACTTAGGAAGCCCGGCACAGATACGCAGTATTTT.

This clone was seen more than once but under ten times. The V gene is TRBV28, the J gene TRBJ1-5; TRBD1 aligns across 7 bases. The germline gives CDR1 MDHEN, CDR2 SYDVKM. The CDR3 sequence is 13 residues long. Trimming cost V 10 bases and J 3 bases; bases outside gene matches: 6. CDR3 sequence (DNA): TGTGCCACCAGGGAGGGGGCCAATCAGCCCCAGCATTTT. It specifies CATREGANQPQHF. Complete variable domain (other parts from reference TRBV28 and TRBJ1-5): DVKVTQSSRYLVKRTGEKVFLECVQDMDHENMFWYRQDPGLGLRLIYFSYDVKMKEKGDIPEGYSVSREKKERFSLILESASTNQTSMYLCATREGANQPQHFGDGTRLSIL.

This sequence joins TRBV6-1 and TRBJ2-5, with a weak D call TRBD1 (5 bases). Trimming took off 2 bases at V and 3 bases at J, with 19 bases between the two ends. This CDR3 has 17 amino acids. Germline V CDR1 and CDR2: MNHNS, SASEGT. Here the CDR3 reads CASSERGRANIKETQYF. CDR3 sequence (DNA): TGTGCCAGCAGTGAAAGGGGCAGGGCCAACATCAAAGAGACCCAGTACTTC.

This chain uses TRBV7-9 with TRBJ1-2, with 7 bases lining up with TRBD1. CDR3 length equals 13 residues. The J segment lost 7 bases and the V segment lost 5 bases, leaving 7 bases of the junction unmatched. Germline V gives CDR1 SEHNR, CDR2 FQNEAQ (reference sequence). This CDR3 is CASSLQGSGGYTF. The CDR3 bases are TGTGCCAGCAGCCTACAGGGGTCGGGTGGCTACACCTTC.

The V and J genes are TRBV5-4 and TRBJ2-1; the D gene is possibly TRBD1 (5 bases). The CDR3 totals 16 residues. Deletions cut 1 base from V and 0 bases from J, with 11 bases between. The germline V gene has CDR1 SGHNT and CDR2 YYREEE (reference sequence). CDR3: CASSLSRVLSYNEQFF. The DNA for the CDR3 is TGTGCCAGCAGCTTGTCCAGGGTTCTCTCCTACAATGAGCAGTTCTTC.

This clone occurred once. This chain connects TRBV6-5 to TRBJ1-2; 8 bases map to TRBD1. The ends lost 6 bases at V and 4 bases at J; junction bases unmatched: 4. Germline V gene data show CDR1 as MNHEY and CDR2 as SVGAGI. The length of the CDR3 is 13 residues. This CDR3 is CASSKQGGYGYTF. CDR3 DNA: TGTGCCAGCAGCAAACAGGGGGGCTATGGCTACACCTTC.

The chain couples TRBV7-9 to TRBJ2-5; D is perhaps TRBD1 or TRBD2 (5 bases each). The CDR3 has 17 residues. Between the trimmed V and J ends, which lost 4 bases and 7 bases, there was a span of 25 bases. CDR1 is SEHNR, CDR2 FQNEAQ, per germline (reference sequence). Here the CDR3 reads CASSSVGSGSAGGTQYF. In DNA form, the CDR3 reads TGTGCCAGCAGCTCAGTAGGCTCGGGCTCAGCTGGGGGGACCCAGTACTTC. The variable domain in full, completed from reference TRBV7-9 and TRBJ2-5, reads DTGVSQNPRHKITKRGQNVTFRCDPISEHNRLYWYRQTLGQGPEFLTYFQNEAQLEKSRLLSDRFSAERPKGSFSTLEIQRTEQGDSAMYLCASSSVGSGSAGGTQYFGPGTRLLVL.

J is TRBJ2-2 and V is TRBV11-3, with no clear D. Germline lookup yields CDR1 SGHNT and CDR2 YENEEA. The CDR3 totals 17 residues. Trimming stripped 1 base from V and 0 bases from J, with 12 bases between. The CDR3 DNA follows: TGTGCCAGCAGCTTAGGGCTGGGCAAAGCGAACACCGGGGAGCTGTTTTTT. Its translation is CASSLGLGKANTGELFF.

CDR3 sequence (DNA): TGTGCCAGCAGTGGAATCCCAGGGGCTCCGTACGAGCAGTACTTC. It specifies CASSGIPGAPYEQYF. The rearrangement joins TRBV6-1 to TRBJ2-7; possible D gene TRBD1, 6 bases. The CDR3 spans 15 residues. V was trimmed by 4 bases and J by 4 bases, leaving 17 bases between them. CDR1 and CDR2 from the germline V gene are MNHNS and SASEGT.

In DNA form, the CDR3 reads TGTGCCAGCAGCCGCCCGCCCGACACTGAAGCTTTCTTT. It specifies CASSRPPDTEAFF. The chain combines TRBV7-9 with TRBJ1-1; D is unresolved. The V end was cut by 5 bases, the J end by 3 bases, with 10 bases between. The CDR3 is made up of 13 amino acids. Per the germline V gene, CDR1 is SEHNR and CDR2 is FQNEAQ (reference sequence).

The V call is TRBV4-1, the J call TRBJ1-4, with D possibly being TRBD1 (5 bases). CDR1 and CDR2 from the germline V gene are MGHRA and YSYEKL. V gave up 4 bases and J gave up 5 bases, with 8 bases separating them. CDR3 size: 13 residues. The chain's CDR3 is CASSRRDNEKLFF. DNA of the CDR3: TGCGCCAGCAGCCGCCGGGACAATGAAAAACTGTTTTTT.

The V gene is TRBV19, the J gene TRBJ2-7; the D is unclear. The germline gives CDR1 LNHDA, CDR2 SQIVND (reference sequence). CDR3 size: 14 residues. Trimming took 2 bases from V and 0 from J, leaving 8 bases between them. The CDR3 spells CASSIKVGSYEQYF. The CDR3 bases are TGTGCCAGTAGTATAAAAGTCGGCTCCTACGAGCAGTACTTC.

The CDR3 reads CASSFGRSTGELFF. The DNA for the CDR3 is TGTGCCAGCAGCTTTGGGCGTAGCACCGGGGAGCTGTTTTTT. This sequence joins TRBV7-2 and TRBJ2-2; D is ambiguous. The CDR3 spans 14 residues. Trimming took off 3 bases at V and 4 bases at J, with 9 bases between the two ends. The germline gives CDR1 SGHTA, CDR2 FQGNSA.

CDR3 loop: CASSLDSQETQYF. In DNA, the CDR3 is TGTGCCAGCAGCTTAGACAGCCAAGAGACCCAGTACTTC. V gene TRBV28 combines with J gene TRBJ2-5, with D tentatively TRBD1 (5 bases). The CDR3 consists of 13 residues. V lost 6 bases to trimming and J lost 1 base, with 9 bases between them. From germline, CDR1 is MDHEN and CDR2 SYDVKM.

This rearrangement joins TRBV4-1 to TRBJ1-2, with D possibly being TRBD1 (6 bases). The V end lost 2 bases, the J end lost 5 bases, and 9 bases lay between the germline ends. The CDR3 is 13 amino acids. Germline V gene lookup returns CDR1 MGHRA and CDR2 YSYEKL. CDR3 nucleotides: TGCGCCAGCAGCCAACCCGGACAGTATGGCTACACCTTC. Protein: CASSQPGQYGYTF.

The CDR3: CASSERLAGANAYEQYF. The CDR3 bases are TGTGCCAGCAGTGAAAGGCTAGCGGGGGCCAATGCCTACGAGCAGTACTTC. V gene TRBV2 combines with J gene TRBJ2-7; 10 nucleotides match TRBD2. The length of the CDR3 is 17 residues. Trimming took 2 bases from V and 2 from J; bases not matched to a gene: 9. The germline V gene encodes CDR1 SNHLY and CDR2 FYNNEI.

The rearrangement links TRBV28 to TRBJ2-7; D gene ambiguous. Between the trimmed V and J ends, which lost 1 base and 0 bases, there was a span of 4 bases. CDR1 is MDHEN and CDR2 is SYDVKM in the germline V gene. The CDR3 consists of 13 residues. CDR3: CASSLYNSYEQYF. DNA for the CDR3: TGTGCCAGCAGTTTATACAACTCCTACGAGCAGTACTTC.

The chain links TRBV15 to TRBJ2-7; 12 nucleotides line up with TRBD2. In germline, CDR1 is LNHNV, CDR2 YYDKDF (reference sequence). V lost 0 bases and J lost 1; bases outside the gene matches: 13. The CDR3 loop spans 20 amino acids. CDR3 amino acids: CATSRDLLRQLAGGSYEQYF. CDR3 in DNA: TGTGCCACCAGCAGAGATTTGCTCCGCCAACTAGCGGGGGGTTCCTACGAGCAGTACTTC.

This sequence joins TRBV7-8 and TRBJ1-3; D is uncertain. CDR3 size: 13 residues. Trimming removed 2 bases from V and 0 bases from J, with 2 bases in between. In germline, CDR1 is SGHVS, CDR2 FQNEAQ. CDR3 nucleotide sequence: TGTGCCAGCAGCTTAAGCTCTGGAAACACCATATATTTT. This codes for CASSLSSGNTIYF. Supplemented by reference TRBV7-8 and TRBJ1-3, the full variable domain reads GAGVSQSPRYKVAKRGQDVALRCDPISGHVSLFWYQQALGQGPEFLTYFQNEAQLDKSGLPSDRFFAERPEGSVSTLKIQRTQQEDSAVYLCASSLSSGNTIYFGEGSWLTVV.

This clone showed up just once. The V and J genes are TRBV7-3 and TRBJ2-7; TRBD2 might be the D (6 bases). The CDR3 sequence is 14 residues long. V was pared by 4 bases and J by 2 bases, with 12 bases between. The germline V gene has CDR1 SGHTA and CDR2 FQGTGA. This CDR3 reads CASSSGAGTYEQYF. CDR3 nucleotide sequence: TGTGCCAGCAGCTCCGGGGCGGGGACCTACGAGCAGTACTTC.

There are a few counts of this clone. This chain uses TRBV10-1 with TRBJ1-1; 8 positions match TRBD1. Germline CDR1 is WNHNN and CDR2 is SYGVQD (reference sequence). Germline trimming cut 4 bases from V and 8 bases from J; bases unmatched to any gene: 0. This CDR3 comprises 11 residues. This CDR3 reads CASSAGGEAFF. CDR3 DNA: TGCGCCAGCAGTGCAGGGGGCGAAGCTTTCTTT.

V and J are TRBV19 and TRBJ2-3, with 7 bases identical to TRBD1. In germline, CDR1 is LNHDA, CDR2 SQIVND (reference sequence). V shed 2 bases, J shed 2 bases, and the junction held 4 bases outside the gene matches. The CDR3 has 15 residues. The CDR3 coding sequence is TGTGCCAGTAGTATATTTGGACAGGTCACAGATACGCAGTATTTT. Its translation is CASSIFGQVTDTQYF.

The CDR3 DNA follows: TGTGCCAGCAGCTTGACCGGGGGCGGTGAAAAACTGTTTTTT. It codes for CASSLTGGGEKLFF. This chain uses TRBV5-4 with TRBJ1-4; perhaps TRBD1 as D (6 bases). Per germline, CDR1 SGHNT and CDR2 YYREEE (reference sequence). V dropped 1 base and J dropped 7 bases, with 11 bases sitting between them. The CDR3 is 14 amino acids. The variable domain in full, with the rest retrieved from reference TRBV5-4 and TRBJ1-4, is ETGVTQSPTHLIKTRGQQVTLRCSSQSGHNTVSWYQQALGQGPQFIFQYYREEENGRGNFPPRFSGLQFPNYSSELNVNALELDDSALYLCASSLTGGGEKLFFGSGTQLSVL.

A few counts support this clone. This chain's CDR3 is CASSTRQDYTEAFF. CDR3 in DNA: TGTGCCAGCAGCACCCGACAGGACTACACTGAAGCTTTCTTT. The chain recombines TRBV13 with TRBJ1-1; TRBD1 might be the D (6 bases). The CDR3 has 14 residues. Germline V CDR1 and CDR2: PRHDT, FYEKMQ (reference sequence). Trimming shortened V by 5 bases and J by 3 bases, and 13 bases separated the two germline ends.